One and the same sample provided the 23 T cell receptor beta chains below, sequenced in a study of cytomegalovirus exposure and HLA in healthy donors. The PCR ran on 60 Vbeta and 13 Jbeta primers. The data were produced by immunoSEQ multiplex PCR, yet TCRdb's version contains in-frame clones alone and is incomplete. The repertoire holds roughly 190,000 clones, with roughly 80% as singletons. The specimen sequenced was PBMCs. These receptor sequences come from a female donor in good health and CMV-seronegative.

The J gene is TRBJ1-1, the V gene TRBV28, with D unresolved. Germline CDR1 is MDHEN and CDR2 is SYDVKM. The length of the CDR3 is 14 residues. V was pared by 3 bases and J by 3 bases, with 11 bases between. CDR3 region: CASSFSGADTEAFF. For the CDR3, the DNA is TGTGCCAGCAGTTTCAGTGGCGCGGACACTGAAGCTTTCTTT.

The sample holds a few counts of this clone. The CDR3 does not end in the conserved phenylalanine or tryptophan, so this is likely a read error. No DNA is shown, since the ends of the CDR3 on it are uncertain; the CDR3 is the one TCRdb lists. The rearrangement joins TRBV28 to TRBJ1-1; the D call of TRBD1 is as the table states it, not checked on the DNA. The germline CDR1 and CDR2 sequences are MDHEN and SYDVKM. The CDR3 totals 12 residues, both ends included. CDR3 sequence reads: CASSFAAVVMDI.

The rearrangement joins TRBV19 to TRBJ1-2; 10 bases fit TRBD1. This CDR3 region has 15 residues. Germline loops: CDR1 LNHDA, CDR2 SQIVND (reference sequence). The junction had 10 bases not matched to a gene; V was cut back by 7 bases and J by 5 bases. The CDR3 DNA sequence: TGTGCCAGTAACCCCAACCGACAGGGGGCATATGGCTACACCTTC. Amino acids: CASNPNRQGAYGYTF.

The V gene is TRBV6-1, the J gene TRBJ1-5, with D uncertain. Germline V gene sequence: CDR1 MNHNS, CDR2 SASEGT. This CDR3 has 15 residues. V was cut by 0 bases and J by 7 bases, with 13 bases left in between. The CDR3 is CASSEATWVGQPQHF. Here the CDR3 DNA reads TGTGCCAGCAGTGAAGCTACATGGGTCGGGCAGCCCCAGCATTTT.

The chain is built from TRBV4-3 and TRBJ1-2, with 9 bases identical to TRBD1. Germline V gene sequence: CDR1 LGHNA, CDR2 YSLEER. This CDR3 is built from 18 residues. After removal of 0 bases from V and 1 base from J, the junction contained 9 bases not matched to a gene. CDR3 coding DNA: TGCGCCAGCAGCCAAGAGCGAGGGGACAGGGTATTTAACTATGGCTACACCTTC. It translates to CASSQERGDRVFNYGYTF.

J is TRBJ1-5 and V is TRBV19, with 7 nucleotides matching TRBD1. The CDR3 is made up of 14 amino acids. Looked up from germline, CDR1 is LNHDA and CDR2 is SQIVND (reference sequence). J gave up 4 bases and V 2 bases, and 2 bases lay outside the gene matches. The CDR3 is CASSITGANQPQHF. The CDR3 DNA is TGTGCCAGTAGTATAACAGGGGCTAATCAGCCCCAGCATTTT.

The V call is TRBV28, the J call TRBJ2-5; TRBD2 matches 8 bases. CDR3 size: 13 residues. The germline V gene encodes CDR1 MDHEN and CDR2 SYDVKM. V lost 10 bases, J lost 7 bases, and 11 bases stayed unmatched. Written as DNA, the CDR3 is TGTGCCACAAAGGTCGGGGGGGGCGGGACCCAGTACTTC. Residues: CATKVGGGGTQYF.

The rearrangement joins TRBV9 to TRBJ2-7; 10 bases agree with TRBD2. Looked up from germline, CDR1 is SGDLS and CDR2 is YYNGEE. CDR3 length: 15 residues. The V and J ends lost 0 bases and 4 bases, in that order; junction bases with no gene match: 4. CDR3 sequence: CASSVGLAGVYEQYF. The DNA for the CDR3 is TGTGCCAGCAGCGTAGGTCTAGCGGGAGTTTACGAGCAGTACTTC. The whole variable domain, remainder taken from reference TRBV9 and TRBJ2-7, is DSGVTQTPKHLITATGQRVTLRCSPRSGDLSVYWYQQSLDQGLQFLIQYYNGEERAKGNILERFSAQQFPDLHSELNLSSLELGDSALYFCASSVGLAGVYEQYFGPGTRLTVT.

The V call is TRBV6-6, the J call TRBJ1-4; TRBD1 might be the D (6 bases). CDR3 length: 14 amino acids. The germline V gene has CDR1 MNHNY and CDR2 SVGAGI (reference sequence). The ends were cut back, 6 bases at V and 0 bases at J, with 8 bases in the middle. CDR3 nucleotide sequence: TGTGCCAGCAGAGGGACAACAACTAATGAAAAACTGTTTTTT. This encodes CASRGTTTNEKLFF.

The chain uses TRBV7-3 and TRBJ2-7, with a possible D match to TRBD1 (6 bases). V was pared by 5 bases and J by 3 bases, with 14 bases between. The V gene's germline CDR1 is SGHTA and CDR2 FQGTGA. The CDR3 has 14 residues. This CDR3 reads CASSPQGPGYEQYF. Written as DNA, the CDR3 is TGTGCCAGCAGCCCACAGGGTCCTGGCTACGAGCAGTACTTC.

CDR3 in amino acids: CASRRGGGEGYEQYF. The CDR3 coding sequence is TGTGCCAGCAGGAGAGGGGGAGGGGAAGGATACGAGCAGTACTTC. The chain is built from TRBV28 and TRBJ2-7, with D possibly being TRBD2 (7 bases). Germline CDR1 is MDHEN and CDR2 is SYDVKM. The CDR3 extends over 15 amino acids. Trimming stripped 6 bases from V and 4 bases from J, with 19 bases between.

This chain joins TRBV28 and TRBJ1-6; TRBD1 matches 8 bases. Losses at the gene ends were 3 bases for V and 10 bases for J; bases not matched to a gene: 8. The CDR3 runs to 15 residues. CDR1 and CDR2 from the germline V gene are MDHEN and SYDVKM. CDR3 in DNA: TGTGCCAGCAGTTTCTTTAACAGGGGGAGGTCACCCCTCCACTTT. It codes for CASSFFNRGRSPLHF.

A remark on this clone: The identical CDR3 is also encoded by other nucleotide sequences in the sample. The J gene is TRBJ2-7, the V gene TRBV28, with D uncertain. There are 11 residues in the CDR3. The germline gives CDR1 MDHEN, CDR2 SYDVKM. V was trimmed by 5 bases and J by 4 bases, leaving 6 bases between them. The CDR3 DNA reads TGTGCCAGCAGTACCGAGTACGAGCAGTACTTC. Its protein is CASSTEYEQYF.

CDR3 protein: CASSFGQTRNSPLHF. CDR3 DNA: TGTGCCAGCAGCTTTGGCCAGACTAGAAATTCACCCCTCCACTTT. The rearrangement joins TRBV7-6 to TRBJ1-6; D is unclear. The CDR3 consists of 15 residues. Trimming took 3 bases from V and 7 from J, leaving 13 bases between them. CDR1 and CDR2 (germline): SGHVS, FNYEAQ.

The J gene is TRBJ1-1, the V gene TRBV27; maybe TRBD1 (6 bases). Germline V gives CDR1 MNHEY, CDR2 SMNVEV (reference sequence). The V end lost 1 base, the J end lost 6 bases, and 12 bases lay between the germline ends. The CDR3 loop spans 14 amino acids. The CDR3 protein is CASSLYREKAEAFF. For the CDR3, the DNA is TGTGCCAGCAGTTTATACAGGGAAAAAGCTGAAGCTTTCTTT.

Written as DNA, the CDR3 is TGTGCCTGGAGTCCGGGGAGGGCGAACACCGGGGAGCTGTTTTTT. This codes for CAWSPGRANTGELFF. The chain is built from TRBV30 and TRBJ2-2; TRBD2 matches 7 bases. Germline lookup yields CDR1 GTSNPN and CDR2 SVGIG (reference sequence). Germline trimming cut 2 bases from V and 0 bases from J; bases unmatched to any gene: 3. This CDR3 has 15 residues.

The CDR3 DNA reads TGTGCTTTTGGACAGGGAGGGACTGGAAACACCATATATTTT. Its protein is CAFGQGGTGNTIYF. V gene TRBV30 combines with J gene TRBJ1-3; 8 bases map to TRBD1. The CDR3 length is 14 residues. CDR1 is GTSNPN and CDR2 is SVGIG in the germline V gene (reference sequence).

V and J are TRBV9 and TRBJ1-4, with TRBD1 matching over 10 bases. Germline CDR1 SGDLS, CDR2 YYNGEE. With V trimmed by 0 bases and J by 8 bases, 4 bases remained unmatched. This CDR3 is built from 15 residues. The chain's CDR3 is CASSVARDRGEKLFF. CDR3 in DNA: TGTGCCAGCAGCGTAGCGCGGGACAGGGGCGAAAAACTGTTTTTT.

The rearrangement links TRBV7-2 to TRBJ2-2; TRBD2 is a possible D gene (6 bases). Trimming shortened V by 5 bases and J by 2 bases, and 12 bases separated the two germline ends. The CDR3 is 15 amino acids. Germline CDR1 reads SGHTA; CDR2 reads FQGNSA. Here the CDR3 reads CASSPAGPNTGELFF. In DNA, the CDR3 is TGTGCCAGCAGCCCTGCGGGGCCAAACACCGGGGAGCTGTTTTTT.

The J gene is TRBJ2-5, the V gene TRBV30; 8 bases agree with TRBD1. This CDR3 region has 13 residues. The germline gives CDR1 GTSNPN, CDR2 SVGIG (reference sequence). The V segment lost 8 bases and the J segment 5 bases; nucleotides outside the gene matches: 10. CDR3 sequence: CAGVTGAGETQYF. The CDR3 DNA follows: TGTGCCGGGGTGACAGGGGCGGGCGAGACCCAGTACTTC.

The CDR3 protein is CAWSRWDFPYEQYF. In DNA, the CDR3 is TGTGCCTGGAGTCGGTGGGACTTCCCCTACGAGCAGTACTTC. The V gene is TRBV30, the J gene TRBJ2-7, with a tentative D call TRBD2 (6 bases). Germline loops: CDR1 GTSNPN, CDR2 SVGIG (reference sequence). The ends were cut back, 2 bases at V and 2 bases at J, with 13 bases in the middle. The CDR3 covers 14 residues.

This clone was detected only a few times. The gene calls are TRBV5-6 and TRBJ1-1; 10 bases line up with TRBD1. The CDR3 has 14 residues. J gave up 1 base and V 3 bases, and 0 bases lay outside the gene matches. Per germline, CDR1 SGHDT and CDR2 YYEEEE. DNA for the CDR3: TGTGCCAGCAGCTGGGACAGGGGGAACACTGAAGCTTTCTTT. It yields the protein CASSWDRGNTEAFF.

This rearrangement joins TRBV28 to TRBJ2-7; 9 bases fit TRBD2. This CDR3 is built from 14 residues. Germline V gives CDR1 MDHEN, CDR2 SYDVKM. Trimming removed 10 bases from V and 2 bases from J; junction bases left unmatched: 9. CDR3 DNA: TGTGCCACTACGGGACTAGCCGACACCTACGAGCAGTACTTC. Its translation is CATTGLADTYEQYF.